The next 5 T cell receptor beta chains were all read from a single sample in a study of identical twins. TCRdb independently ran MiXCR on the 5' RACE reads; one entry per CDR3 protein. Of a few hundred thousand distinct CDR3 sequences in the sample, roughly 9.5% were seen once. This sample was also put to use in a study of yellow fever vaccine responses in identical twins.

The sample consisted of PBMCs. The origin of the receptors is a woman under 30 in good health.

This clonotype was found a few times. The CDR3 is CASSQDRPSGTDTQYF. CDR3 coding DNA: TGCGCCAGCAGCCAAGATAGACCCAGCGGGACAGATACGCAGTATTTT. V is TRBV4-3 and J is TRBJ2-3; possibly TRBD2 for D (6 bases). V lost 0 bases, J lost 3 bases, and 13 bases lay in between. The CDR3 has 16 residues. Germline CDR1 is LGHNA and CDR2 is YSLEER.

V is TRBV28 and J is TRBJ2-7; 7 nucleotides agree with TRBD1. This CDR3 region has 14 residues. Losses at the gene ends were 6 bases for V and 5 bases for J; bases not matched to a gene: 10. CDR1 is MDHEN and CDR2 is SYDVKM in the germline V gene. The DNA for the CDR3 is TGTGCCAGCAGCCGGGACAGCCCTTTGAACGAGCAGTACTTC. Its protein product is CASSRDSPLNEQYF.

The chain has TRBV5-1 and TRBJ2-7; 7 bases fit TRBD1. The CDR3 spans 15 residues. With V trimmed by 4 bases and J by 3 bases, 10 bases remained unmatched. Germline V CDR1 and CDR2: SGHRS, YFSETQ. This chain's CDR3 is CASSIRTGIIYEQYF. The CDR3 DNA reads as TGCGCCAGCAGCATCCGGACAGGCATCATCTACGAGCAGTACTTC.

The CDR3 DNA reads TGTGCCAGCAGCCAAGATGATAGCGGGGGGTGGGACGAGCAGTACTTC. Its translation is CASSQDDSGGWDEQYF. The chain uses TRBV3-1 and TRBJ2-7; 10 nucleotides agree with TRBD2. CDR3 length: 16 amino acids. The trim removed 0 bases at V and 5 bases at J, leaving 7 bases unmatched. From germline, CDR1 is LGHDT and CDR2 YNNKEL (reference sequence).

The CDR3 reads CSARLTGGPWDTDTQYF. For the CDR3, the DNA is TGCAGTGCTAGACTTACAGGGGGACCTTGGGACACAGATACGCAGTATTTT. The chain carries TRBV20-1 and TRBJ2-3; 8 nucleotides line up with TRBD1. The length of the CDR3 is 17 residues. J lost 2 bases, V lost 2 bases, and 12 bases had no gene match. Germline assignment: CDR1 DFQATT and CDR2 SNEGSKA (reference sequence).